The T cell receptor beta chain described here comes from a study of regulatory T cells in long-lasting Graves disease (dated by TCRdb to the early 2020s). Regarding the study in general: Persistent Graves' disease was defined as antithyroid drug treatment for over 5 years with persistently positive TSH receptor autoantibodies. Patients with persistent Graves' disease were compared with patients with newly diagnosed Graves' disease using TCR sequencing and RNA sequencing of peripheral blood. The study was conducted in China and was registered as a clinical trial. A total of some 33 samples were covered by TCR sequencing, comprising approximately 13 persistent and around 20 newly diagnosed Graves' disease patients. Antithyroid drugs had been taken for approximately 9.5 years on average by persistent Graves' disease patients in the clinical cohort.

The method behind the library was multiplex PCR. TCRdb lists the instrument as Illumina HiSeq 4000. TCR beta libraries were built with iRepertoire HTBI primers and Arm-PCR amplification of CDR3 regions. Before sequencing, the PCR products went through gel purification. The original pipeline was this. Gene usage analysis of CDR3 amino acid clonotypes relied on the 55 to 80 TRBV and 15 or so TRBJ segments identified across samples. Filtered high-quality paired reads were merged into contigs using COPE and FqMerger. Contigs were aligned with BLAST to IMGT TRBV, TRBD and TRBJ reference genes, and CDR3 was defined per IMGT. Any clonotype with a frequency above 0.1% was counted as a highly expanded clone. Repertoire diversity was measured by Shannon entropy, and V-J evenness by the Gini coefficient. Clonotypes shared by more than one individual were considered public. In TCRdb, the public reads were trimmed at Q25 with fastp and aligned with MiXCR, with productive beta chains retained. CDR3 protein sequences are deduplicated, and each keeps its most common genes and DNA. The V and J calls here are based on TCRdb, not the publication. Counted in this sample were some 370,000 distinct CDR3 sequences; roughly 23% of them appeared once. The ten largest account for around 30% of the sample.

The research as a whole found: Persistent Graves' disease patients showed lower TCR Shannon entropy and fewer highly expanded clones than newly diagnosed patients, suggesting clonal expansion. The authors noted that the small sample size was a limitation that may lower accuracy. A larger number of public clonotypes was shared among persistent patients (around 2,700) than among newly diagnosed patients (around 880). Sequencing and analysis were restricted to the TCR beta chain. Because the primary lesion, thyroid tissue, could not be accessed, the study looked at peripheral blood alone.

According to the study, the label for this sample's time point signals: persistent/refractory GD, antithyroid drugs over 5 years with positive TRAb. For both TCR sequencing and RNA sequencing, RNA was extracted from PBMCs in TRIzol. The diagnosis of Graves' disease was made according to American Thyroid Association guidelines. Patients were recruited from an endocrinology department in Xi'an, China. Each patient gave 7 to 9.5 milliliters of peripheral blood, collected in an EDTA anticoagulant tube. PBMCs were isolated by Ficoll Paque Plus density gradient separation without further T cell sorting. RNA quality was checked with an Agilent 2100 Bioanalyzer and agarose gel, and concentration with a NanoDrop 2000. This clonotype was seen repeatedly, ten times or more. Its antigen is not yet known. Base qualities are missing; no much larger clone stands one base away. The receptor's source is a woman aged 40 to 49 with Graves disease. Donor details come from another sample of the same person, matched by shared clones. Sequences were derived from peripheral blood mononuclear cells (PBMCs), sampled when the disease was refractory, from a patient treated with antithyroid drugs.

The DNA sequence reads TGTGCCAGCACCCCAGGGCTAGCGAGTCTCTACGAGCAGTACTTC. The translation is CASTPGLASLYEQYF. The V gene is TRBV28 and the J gene is TRBJ2-7; a tentative D call is TRBD2 (6 bases match). At the junction V is shortened by 7 bases and J by 3 bases, with 19 bases in between. The CDR3 holds 15 amino acids from the cysteine to the phenylalanine. Only the CDR3 DNA is retained, 45 bases long and in frame from the first base. From a lookup of the germline V gene, CDR1 and CDR2 are MDHEN and SYDVKM.